This TCR beta chain was identified during a study of CD8+ T cells in alopecia areata. Study information: A 6-month period off drug followed tofacitinib, which lasted 6 to 18 months. Affected scalp percentage determined the severity score of treated patients. Study-wide findings and caveats: Tofacitinib did not eliminate many expanded lesional clones from scalp or blood.

Comments on this clone: Its antigen is as yet unknown.

Trimming left V 1 base short and J 11 bases short, with 12 bases between. CDR3 size: 12 residues. Germline V gene lookup returns CDR1 GTSNPN and CDR2 SVGIG (reference sequence). Treatment in this sample: oral pan-JAK inhibitor, 5-10 mg twice daily. The sequencing template was cDNA reverse transcribed from extracted RNA. The assay was immunoSEQ multiplex PCR, and TCRdb's table has in-frame clones only and misses some. The table includes 150,000 to 200,000 clones, about three fifths detected once. This receptor was obtained from a human donor with alopecia areata. This chain uses TRBV30 with TRBJ2-1; unclear D gene. The material sequenced was CD4+ T cells sorted from blood, taken around week 49, from a patient treated with tofacitinib. The CDR3 loop reads CAWSAFRQQQFF. CDR3 sequence (DNA): TGTGCCTGGAGTGCATTCAGGCAGCAGCAGTTCTTC.